This TCR beta chain emerged from a study of blood T cell repertoires in COVID-19. At the level of the study: COVID-19 samples from acute and convalescent phases originated in the United States, Italy and Spain. PBMCs, B-cell-depleted T cells, or T cells provided the cDNA or gDNA that made up the material.

The V segment lost 0 bases and the J segment 4 bases; nucleotides outside the gene matches: 12. This CDR3 region has 18 residues. CDR1 is SGDLS and CDR2 is YYNGEE in the germline V gene. Generated by immunoSEQ multiplex PCR, the TCRdb table keeps only in-frame clones and is missing some. This table holds around 200,000 clones, 70% to 80% found once. This clone appeared a single time. The rearrangement joins TRBV9 to TRBJ2-1; 8 nucleotides line up with TRBD2. Material for sequencing was peripheral blood. The receptor's source is a man aged 45 to 65 who had recovered from COVID-19. The CDR3 region is CASSVATSGGGSYNEQFF. As DNA, the CDR3 is TGTGCCAGCAGCGTAGCTACGTCGGGAGGGGGTTCTTACAATGAGCAGTTCTTC.